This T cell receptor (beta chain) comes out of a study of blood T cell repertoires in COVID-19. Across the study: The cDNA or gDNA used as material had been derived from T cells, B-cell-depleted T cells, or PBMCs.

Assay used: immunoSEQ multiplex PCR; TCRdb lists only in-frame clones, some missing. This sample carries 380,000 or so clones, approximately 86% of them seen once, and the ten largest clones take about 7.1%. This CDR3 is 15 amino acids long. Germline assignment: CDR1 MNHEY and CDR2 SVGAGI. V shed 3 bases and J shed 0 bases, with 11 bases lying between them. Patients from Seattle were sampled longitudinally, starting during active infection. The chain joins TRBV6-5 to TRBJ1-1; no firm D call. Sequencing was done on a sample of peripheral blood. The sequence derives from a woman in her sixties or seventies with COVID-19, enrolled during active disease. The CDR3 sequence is CASSYGRYMNTEAFF. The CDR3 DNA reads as TGTGCCAGCAGTTATGGCAGGTACATGAACACTGAAGCTTTCTTT.